The text below deals with one T cell receptor beta chain. Its antigen remains unknown. The same CDR3 can be traced to other DNA sequences in this sample. The record originates from a study of cytomegalovirus exposure and HLA in healthy donors. Study observations and caveats: Several of the most significant clusters appeared, in a later analysis, to be linked to common viral pathogens.

Amplification used 60 Vbeta primers and 13 Jbeta primers. Authors' processing steps: Approximately 12 million of 80 million or so unique TCR beta chains were shared, per a later count. The method was immunoSEQ multiplex PCR; TCRdb's version includes in-frame clones alone and lacks a portion of them. V, J and clone size were drawn from that table, and D and trimming were deduced from the DNA. The profile covers about 170,000 clones, with 85% appearing a single time and approximately 2.5% taken by the ten largest. In germline, CDR1 is SGHNT, CDR2 YENEEA. There are 16 residues in the CDR3. The ends lost 5 bases at V and 3 bases at J; junction bases unmatched: 9.

The receptor was isolated from a man aged 25-40 years in good health and CMV-seropositive. The chain uses TRBV11-3 and TRBJ2-1, with 8 bases identical to TRBD2. Sequenced sample: PBMCs. The DNA for the CDR3 is TGTGCCAGCAGCCCACGTTTAGCGGGAATCTACAATGAGCAGTTCTTC. It yields the protein CASSPRLAGIYNEQFF. Together with reference TRBV11-3 and TRBJ2-1, the CDR3 gives the full variable domain: EAGVVQSPRYKIIEKKQPVAFWCNPISGHNTLYWYLQNLGQGPELLIRYENEEAVDDSQLPKDRFSAERLKGVDSTLKIQPAELGDSAVYLCASSPRLAGIYNEQFFGPGTRLTVL.